The next 20 T cell receptor beta chains were all read from a single sample in a study of shared clonotypes between healthy human individuals. TCRdb's copy holds only in-frame clones and misses some; the assay was immunoSEQ multiplex PCR. The table lists over 750,000 clones, just over 95% of them singletons, with around 0.21% in the top ten. Naive CD8 isolation took CD45RO-negative cells positively selected for CCR7 and excluded terminally differentiated effector memory CD45RA+ cells. The sequencing input was naive CD8+ T cells sorted from blood. All receptors come from a young man in good health.

The V and J genes are TRBV7-6 and TRBJ2-1, with a weak D call TRBD2 (5 bases). Germline V gives CDR1 SGHVS, CDR2 FNYEAQ. V dropped 0 bases and J dropped 7 bases, with 10 bases sitting between them. The CDR3 is 14 amino acids. The CDR3 sequence is CASSLAGVGNEQFF. Written as DNA, the CDR3 is TGTGCCAGCAGCTTAGCGGGAGTTGGTAATGAGCAGTTCTTC.

The chain couples TRBV14 to TRBJ1-2, with D possibly matching TRBD1 (5 bases). The CDR3 totals 14 residues. Trimming left V 1 base short and J 1 base short, with 7 bases between. The germline CDR1 and CDR2 sequences are SGHDN and FVKESK. The DNA for the CDR3 is TGTGCCAGCAGCCAAGGACAGATTAACTATGGCTACACCTTC. Translation gives CASSQGQINYGYTF.

The rearrangement uses TRBV7-9 and TRBJ2-7; 8 bases are shared with TRBD1. The V gene end was trimmed by 4 bases and the J gene end by 5 bases; junction bases not matched to a gene: 10. Germline CDR1 reads SEHNR; CDR2 reads FQNEAQ (reference sequence). The CDR3 runs to 15 residues. The CDR3 DNA reads as TGTGCCAGCAGCTATGTAGGACAGGGACCCCACGAGCAGTACTTC. This encodes CASSYVGQGPHEQYF.

This chain links TRBV9 with TRBJ2-7; 10 nucleotides agree with TRBD1. The V and J ends lost 3 bases and 3 bases, in that order; junction bases with no gene match: 6. The CDR3 is made up of 15 amino acids. The V gene's germline CDR1 is SGDLS and CDR2 YYNGEE. CDR3 DNA: TGTGCCAGCAGCGCCTCAGGGGACAGGGGCTACGAGCAGTACTTC. This codes for CASSASGDRGYEQYF.

The chain recombines TRBV27 with TRBJ1-2; D is undetermined. V was trimmed by 4 bases and J by 2 bases, leaving 8 bases between them. The CDR3 is 13 amino acids. CDR1 MNHEY and CDR2 SMNVEV come from the germline V gene (reference sequence). CDR3: CASSWSSNYGYTF. CDR3 DNA sequence: TGTGCCAGCAGTTGGAGCTCCAACTATGGCTACACCTTC.

The chain couples TRBV7-3 to TRBJ2-3, with 8 bases identical to TRBD2. J lost 3 bases, V lost 1 base, and 3 bases had no gene match. Germline V gene lookup returns CDR1 SGHTA and CDR2 FQGTGA. This CDR3 spans 15 amino acids. CDR3 residues: CASSLIGLATDTQYF. In DNA form, the CDR3 reads TGTGCCAGCAGCTTAATAGGACTAGCAACAGATACGCAGTATTTT.

The V call is TRBV13, the J call TRBJ2-7; 8 nucleotides line up with TRBD1. The CDR3 runs to 12 residues. V dropped 4 bases and J dropped 9; count of bases not matched to a gene: 5. Germline V gene lookup returns CDR1 PRHDT and CDR2 FYEKMQ (reference sequence). CDR3: CASSSDRGRQYF. CDR3 coding DNA: TGTGCCAGCAGCTCCGACAGGGGAAGGCAGTACTTC.

The V and J genes are TRBV11-2 and TRBJ2-7, with 10 bases aligning to TRBD1. CDR1 is SGHAT, CDR2 FQNNGV, per germline. Trimming took 5 bases from V and 5 from J; bases not matched to a gene: 9. This CDR3 spans 15 amino acids. The CDR3 reads CASSPAGTGDHEQYF. For the CDR3, the DNA is TGTGCCAGCAGCCCAGCCGGGACAGGGGATCACGAGCAGTACTTC.

V gene TRBV7-9 combines with J gene TRBJ2-1, with 7 bases aligning to TRBD2. This CDR3 is 15 amino acids long. V shed 0 bases and J 9 bases; nucleotides not matched to a gene: 8. Germline values: CDR1 SEHNR, CDR2 FQNEAQ (reference sequence). DNA for the CDR3: TGTGCCAGCAGCTTAGCGTTGGCTAGCGGCCCTGAGCAGTTCTTC. This translates into CASSLALASGPEQFF.

This chain joins TRBV5-1 and TRBJ1-2; 9 bases align to TRBD1. CDR1 and CDR2 (germline): SGHRS, YFSETQ. This CDR3 spans 14 amino acids. The ends lost 4 bases at V and 7 bases at J; junction bases unmatched: 8. CDR3 bases: TGCGCCAGCAGCGCGGACCGGGACAGGGCTGGCTACACCTTC. It encodes CASSADRDRAGYTF.

The chain combines TRBV2 with TRBJ2-7; 11 nucleotides agree with TRBD2. Germline V gene sequence: CDR1 SNHLY, CDR2 FYNNEI. The CDR3 has 14 amino acids. The ends lost 5 bases at V and 3 bases at J; junction bases unmatched: 3. CDR3 sequence (DNA): TGTGCCAGCAGTACGGGACTAGCGGTCTACGAGCAGTACTTC. This codes for CASSTGLAVYEQYF.

The V gene is TRBV28, the J gene TRBJ1-5; D remains ambiguous. CDR3 size: 12 residues. V was shortened by 8 bases and J by 6 bases, with 11 bases between the two germline ends. Germline assignment: CDR1 MDHEN and CDR2 SYDVKM. The CDR3 bases are TGTGCCAGCTCTGGGGAAGGTCAGCCCCAGCATTTT. Its protein is CASSGEGQPQHF.

This clone was seen a single time. Other DNA sequences within the sample encode an identical CDR3. The V gene is TRBV27, the J gene TRBJ2-7; D is unresolved. Trimming pared 2 bases from V and 2 bases from J, leaving 7 bases between. In germline, CDR1 is MNHEY, CDR2 SMNVEV (reference sequence). The CDR3 contains 13 residues. Written as DNA, the CDR3 is TGTGCCAGCAGTTTAGGTCTCGCCTACGAGCAGTACTTC. As protein: CASSLGLAYEQYF.

In DNA form, the CDR3 reads TGTGCCAGCAGCCCCCCCACAGCGGATGAGCAGTTCTTC. The encoded protein is CASSPPTADEQFF. This chain connects TRBV7-9 to TRBJ2-1; TRBD2 is a possible D gene (5 bases). Germline CDR1 SEHNR, CDR2 FQNEAQ (reference sequence). This CDR3 spans 13 amino acids. Trimming cost V 5 bases and J 8 bases, with 13 bases left between them.

V usage is TRBV7-9 and J usage is TRBJ2-1, with D unclear. The germline V and J ends were trimmed by 5 bases and 4 bases, with 18 bases remaining between them. The length of the CDR3 is 16 residues. Germline loops: CDR1 SEHNR, CDR2 FQNEAQ (reference sequence). The CDR3 sequence is CASSPNQDRLYNEQFF. CDR3 sequence (DNA): TGTGCCAGCAGCCCGAACCAGGACCGACTGTACAATGAGCAGTTCTTC.

V gene TRBV2 combines with J gene TRBJ2-1, with 10 bases matching TRBD2. CDR3 length: 14 residues. V lost 4 bases, J lost 6 bases, and 3 bases stayed unmatched. Germline assignment: CDR1 SNHLY and CDR2 FYNNEI. CDR3 sequence: CASSGGLATNEQFF. The CDR3 DNA reads TGTGCCAGCAGTGGGGGACTAGCGACCAATGAGCAGTTCTTC.

V usage is TRBV27 and J usage is TRBJ1-1, with D perhaps TRBD1 (5 bases). V was pared by 2 bases and J by 2 bases, with 9 bases between. Germline V gene sequence: CDR1 MNHEY, CDR2 SMNVEV (reference sequence). The CDR3 consists of 14 residues. Here the CDR3 reads CASSLITGNTEAFF. The CDR3 DNA is TGTGCCAGCAGTTTAATCACAGGTAACACTGAAGCTTTCTTT.

The V gene is TRBV6-5, the J gene TRBJ2-2; the D gene is possibly TRBD1 (6 bases). Germline V gene lookup returns CDR1 MNHEY and CDR2 SVGAGI. V was cut by 2 bases and J by 8 bases, with 15 bases left in between. The CDR3 totals 15 residues. CDR3 amino acids: CASSYGTGFPGELFF. CDR3 nucleotide sequence: TGTGCCAGCAGTTACGGTACAGGGTTCCCAGGGGAGCTGTTTTTT.

The chain has TRBV19 and TRBJ2-1; TRBD2 agrees at 14 bases. The CDR3 is 19 residues long. V lost 0 bases, J lost 4 bases, and 8 bases stayed unmatched. CDR1 is LNHDA and CDR2 is SQIVND in the germline V gene (reference sequence). CDR3 protein: CASSIDMGLAGEFYNEQFF. The CDR3 DNA is TGTGCCAGTAGTATAGATATGGGACTAGCGGGAGAGTTTTACAATGAGCAGTTCTTC.

The sample holds one count of this clone. The V gene is TRBV13, the J gene TRBJ2-7; D is possibly TRBD1 (6 bases). The ends were cut back, 0 bases at V and 4 bases at J, with 10 bases in the middle. This CDR3 is 14 amino acids long. Germline loops: CDR1 PRHDT, CDR2 FYEKMQ (reference sequence). The CDR3 DNA reads as TGTGCCAGCAGCTTAGGGACAGGACTTTACGAGCAGTACTTC. Protein: CASSLGTGLYEQYF.